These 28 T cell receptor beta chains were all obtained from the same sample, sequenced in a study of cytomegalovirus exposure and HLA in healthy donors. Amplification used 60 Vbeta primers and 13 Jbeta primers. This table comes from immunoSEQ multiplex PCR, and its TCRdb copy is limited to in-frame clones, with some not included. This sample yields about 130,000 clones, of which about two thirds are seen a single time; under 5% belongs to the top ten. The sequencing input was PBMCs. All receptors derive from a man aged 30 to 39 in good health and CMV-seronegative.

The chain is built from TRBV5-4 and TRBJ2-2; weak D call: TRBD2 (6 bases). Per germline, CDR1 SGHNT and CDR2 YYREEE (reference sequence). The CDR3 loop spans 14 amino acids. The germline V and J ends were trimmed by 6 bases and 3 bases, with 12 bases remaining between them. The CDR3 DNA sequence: TGTGCCAGCAAGGTCACTAGCTACACCGGGGAGCTGTTTTTT. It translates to CASKVTSYTGELFF.

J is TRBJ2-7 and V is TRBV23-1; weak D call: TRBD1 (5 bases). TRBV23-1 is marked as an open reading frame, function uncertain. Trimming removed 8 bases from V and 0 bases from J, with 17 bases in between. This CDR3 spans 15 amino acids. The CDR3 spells CASASRTGASYEQYF. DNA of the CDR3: TGCGCCAGCGCATCACGCACTGGGGCCTCCTACGAGCAGTACTTC.

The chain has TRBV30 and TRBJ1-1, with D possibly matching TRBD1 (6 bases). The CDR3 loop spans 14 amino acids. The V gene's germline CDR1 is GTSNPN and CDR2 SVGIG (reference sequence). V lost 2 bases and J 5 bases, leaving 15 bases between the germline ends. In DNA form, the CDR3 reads TGTGCCTGGAGTCGCTACAGGGCACGGACTGAAGCTTTCTTT. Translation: CAWSRYRARTEAFF.

The DNA of the CDR3 is TGCGCCAGCAGCTCCCGACAGGGGGCCTACGAGCAGTACTTC. Protein: CASSSRQGAYEQYF. The chain carries TRBV4-1 and TRBJ2-7, with TRBD1 identical over 9 bases. This CDR3 region has 14 residues. The V segment lost 5 bases and the J segment 2 bases; nucleotides outside the gene matches: 4. From germline, CDR1 is MGHRA and CDR2 YSYEKL.

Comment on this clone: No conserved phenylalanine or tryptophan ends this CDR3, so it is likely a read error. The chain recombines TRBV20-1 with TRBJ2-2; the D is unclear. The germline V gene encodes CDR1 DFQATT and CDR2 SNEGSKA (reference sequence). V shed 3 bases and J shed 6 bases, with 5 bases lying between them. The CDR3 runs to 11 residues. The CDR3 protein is CSASGPGELFS. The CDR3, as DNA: TGCAGTGCTAGTGGCCCCGGGGAGCTGTTTTCT.

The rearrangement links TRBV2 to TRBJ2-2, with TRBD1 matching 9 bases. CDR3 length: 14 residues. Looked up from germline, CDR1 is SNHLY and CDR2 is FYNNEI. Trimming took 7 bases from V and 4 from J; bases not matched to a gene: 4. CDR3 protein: CASNTGQGTGELFF. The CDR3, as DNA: TGTGCCAGCAATACGGGACAGGGCACCGGGGAGCTGTTTTTT.

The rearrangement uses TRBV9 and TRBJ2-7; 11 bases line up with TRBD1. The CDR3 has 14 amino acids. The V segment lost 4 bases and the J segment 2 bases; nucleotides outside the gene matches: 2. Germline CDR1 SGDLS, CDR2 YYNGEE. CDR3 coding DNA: TGTGCCAGCAGCTCGGGACAGGGGGCCTACGAGCAGTACTTC. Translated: CASSSGQGAYEQYF.

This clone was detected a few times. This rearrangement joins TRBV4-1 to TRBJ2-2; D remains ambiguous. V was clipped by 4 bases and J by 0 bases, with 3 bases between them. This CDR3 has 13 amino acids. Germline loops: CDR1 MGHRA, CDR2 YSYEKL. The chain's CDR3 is CASSPANTGELFF. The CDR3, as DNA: TGCGCCAGCAGCCCCGCGAACACCGGGGAGCTGTTTTTT.

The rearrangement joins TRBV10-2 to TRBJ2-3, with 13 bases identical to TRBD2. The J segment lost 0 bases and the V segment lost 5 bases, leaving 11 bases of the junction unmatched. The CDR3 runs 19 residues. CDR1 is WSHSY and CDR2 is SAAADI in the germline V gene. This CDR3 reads CASSRGLAGDSTSTDTQYF. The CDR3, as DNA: TGCGCCAGCAGTCGTGGACTAGCGGGGGATTCAACTAGCACAGATACGCAGTATTTT.

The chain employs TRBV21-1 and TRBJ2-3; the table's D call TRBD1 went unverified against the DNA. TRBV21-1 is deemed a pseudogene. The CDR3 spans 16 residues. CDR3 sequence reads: CASSLGGREPTDTQYF. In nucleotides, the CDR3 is TGTGCCAGCAGCCTAGGGGGTAGGGAGCCCACAGATACGCAGTATTTT.

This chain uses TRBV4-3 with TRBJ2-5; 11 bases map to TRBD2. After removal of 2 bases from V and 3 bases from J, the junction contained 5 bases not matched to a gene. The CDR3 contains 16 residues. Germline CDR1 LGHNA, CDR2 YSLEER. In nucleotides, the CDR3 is TGCGCCAGCAGCCAACAACTAGCGGGGGTTGAAGAGACCCAGTACTTC. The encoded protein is CASSQQLAGVEETQYF.

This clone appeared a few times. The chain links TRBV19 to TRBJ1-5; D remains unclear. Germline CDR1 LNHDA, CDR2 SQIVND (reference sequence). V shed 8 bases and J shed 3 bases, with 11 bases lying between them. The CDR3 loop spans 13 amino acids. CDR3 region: CASSSRVNQPQHF. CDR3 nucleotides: TGTGCCAGTTCTAGCCGGGTCAATCAGCCCCAGCATTTT.

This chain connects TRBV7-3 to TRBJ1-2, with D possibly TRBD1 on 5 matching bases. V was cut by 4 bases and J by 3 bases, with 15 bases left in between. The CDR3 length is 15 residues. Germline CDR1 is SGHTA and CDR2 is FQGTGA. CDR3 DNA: TGTGCCAGCAGCTCGATGCAGGGATTTGACTATGGCTACACCTTC. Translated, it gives CASSSMQGFDYGYTF.

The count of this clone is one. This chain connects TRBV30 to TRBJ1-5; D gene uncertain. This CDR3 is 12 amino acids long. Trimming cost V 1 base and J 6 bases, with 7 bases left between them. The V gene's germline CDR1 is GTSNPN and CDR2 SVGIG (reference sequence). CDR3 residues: CAWSDSSQPQHF. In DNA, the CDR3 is TGTGCCTGGAGTGATTCTAGTCAGCCCCAGCATTTT. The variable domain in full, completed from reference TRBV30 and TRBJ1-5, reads SQTIHQWPATLVQPVGSPLSLECTVEGTSNPNLYWYRQAAGRGLQLLFYSVGIGQISSEVPQNLSASRPQDRQFILSSKKLLLSDSGFYLCAWSDSSQPQHFGDGTRLSIL.

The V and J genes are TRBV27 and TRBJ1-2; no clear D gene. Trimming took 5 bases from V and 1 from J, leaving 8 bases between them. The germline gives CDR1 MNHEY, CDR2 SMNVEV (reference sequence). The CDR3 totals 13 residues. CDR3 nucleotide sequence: TGTGCCAGCAGTCTTCAGTATAACTATGGCTACACCTTC. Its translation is CASSLQYNYGYTF.

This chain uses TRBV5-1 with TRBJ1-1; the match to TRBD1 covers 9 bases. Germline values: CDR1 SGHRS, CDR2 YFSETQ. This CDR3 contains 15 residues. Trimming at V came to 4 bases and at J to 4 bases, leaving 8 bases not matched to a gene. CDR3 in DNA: TGCGCCAGCAGCCCGCAGGACAGGGGATCCACTGAAGCTTTCTTT. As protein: CASSPQDRGSTEAFF.

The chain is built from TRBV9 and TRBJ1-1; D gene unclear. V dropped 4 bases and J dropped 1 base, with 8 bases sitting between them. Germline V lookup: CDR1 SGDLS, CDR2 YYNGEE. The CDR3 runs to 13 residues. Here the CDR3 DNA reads TGTGCCAGCAGCTTTACAGAGAACACTGAAGCTTTCTTT. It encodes CASSFTENTEAFF.

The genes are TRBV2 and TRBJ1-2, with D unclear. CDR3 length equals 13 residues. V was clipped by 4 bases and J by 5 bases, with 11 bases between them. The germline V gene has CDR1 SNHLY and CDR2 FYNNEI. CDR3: CASSAMRGYGYTF. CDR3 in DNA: TGTGCCAGCAGTGCTATGCGGGGTTATGGCTACACCTTC.

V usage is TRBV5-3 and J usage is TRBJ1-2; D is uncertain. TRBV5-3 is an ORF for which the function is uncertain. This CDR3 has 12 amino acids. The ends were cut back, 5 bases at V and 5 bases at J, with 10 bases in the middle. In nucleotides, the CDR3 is TGTGCCAGAAGAAGAAAAACTTATGGCTACACCTTC. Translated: CARRRKTYGYTF.

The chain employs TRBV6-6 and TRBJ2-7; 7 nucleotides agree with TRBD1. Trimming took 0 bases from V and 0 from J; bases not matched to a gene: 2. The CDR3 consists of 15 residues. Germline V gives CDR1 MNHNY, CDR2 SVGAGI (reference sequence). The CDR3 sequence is CASSYSAGGSYEQYF. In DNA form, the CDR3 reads TGTGCCAGCAGTTACTCCGCAGGGGGCTCCTACGAGCAGTACTTC.

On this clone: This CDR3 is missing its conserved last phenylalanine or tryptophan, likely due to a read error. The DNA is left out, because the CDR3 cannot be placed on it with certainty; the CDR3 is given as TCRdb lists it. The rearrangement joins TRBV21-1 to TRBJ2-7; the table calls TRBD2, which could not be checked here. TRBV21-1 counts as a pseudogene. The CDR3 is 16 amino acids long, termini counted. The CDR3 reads CASSKASGVCSYEQYL.

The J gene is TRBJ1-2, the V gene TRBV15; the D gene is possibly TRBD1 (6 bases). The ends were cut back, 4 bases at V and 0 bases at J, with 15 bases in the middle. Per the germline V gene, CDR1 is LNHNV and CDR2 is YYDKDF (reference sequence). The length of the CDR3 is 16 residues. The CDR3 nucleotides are TGTGCCACCAGCAACACACGGGACACCTCTAACTATGGCTACACCTTC. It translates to CATSNTRDTSNYGYTF.

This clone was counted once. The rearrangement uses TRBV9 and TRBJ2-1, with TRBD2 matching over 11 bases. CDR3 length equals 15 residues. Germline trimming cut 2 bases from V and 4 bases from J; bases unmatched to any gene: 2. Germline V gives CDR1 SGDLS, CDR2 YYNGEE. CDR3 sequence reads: CASSVGLAVYNEQFF. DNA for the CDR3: TGTGCCAGCAGCGTGGGACTAGCGGTATACAATGAGCAGTTCTTC.

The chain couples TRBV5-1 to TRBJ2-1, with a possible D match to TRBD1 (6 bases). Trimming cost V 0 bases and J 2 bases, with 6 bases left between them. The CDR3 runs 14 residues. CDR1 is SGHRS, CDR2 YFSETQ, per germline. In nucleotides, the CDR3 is TGCGCCAGCAGCTTGGAGGGGGCCTACAATGAGCAGTTCTTC. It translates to CASSLEGAYNEQFF.

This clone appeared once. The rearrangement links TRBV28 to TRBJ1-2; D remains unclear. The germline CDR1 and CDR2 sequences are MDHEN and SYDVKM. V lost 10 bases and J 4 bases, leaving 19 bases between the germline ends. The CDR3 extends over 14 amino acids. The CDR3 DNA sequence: TGTGCCACTACACTACTGGAGTCGGGCTATGGCTACACCTTC. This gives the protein CATTLLESGYGYTF.

The CDR3 sequence is CASSGRGNSNQPQHF. For the CDR3, the DNA is TGTGCCAGCAGTGGCCGGGGGAATAGCAATCAGCCCCAGCATTTT. The chain employs TRBV28 and TRBJ1-5; possibly TRBD1 for D (5 bases). Germline loops: CDR1 MDHEN, CDR2 SYDVKM. The CDR3 sequence is 15 residues long. V dropped 5 bases and J dropped 0 bases, with 11 bases sitting between them.

Here the CDR3 reads CAISESVFVGTGDRWTGYTF. CDR3 DNA sequence: TGTGCCATCAGTGAGTCCGTATTTGTAGGGACAGGGGATCGTTGGACAGGCTACACCTTC. This rearrangement joins TRBV10-3 to TRBJ1-2, with 10 positions matching TRBD1. The length of the CDR3 is 20 residues. The V gene end was trimmed by 0 bases and the J gene end by 8 bases; junction bases not matched to a gene: 21. In germline, CDR1 is ENHRY, CDR2 SYGVKD.

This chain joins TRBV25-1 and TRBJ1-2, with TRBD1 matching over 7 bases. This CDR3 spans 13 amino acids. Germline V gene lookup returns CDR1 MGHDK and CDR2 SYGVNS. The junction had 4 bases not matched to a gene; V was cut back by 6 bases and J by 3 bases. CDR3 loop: CASSRQGDYGYTF. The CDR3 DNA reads TGTGCCAGCAGCAGGCAGGGGGACTATGGCTACACCTTC.